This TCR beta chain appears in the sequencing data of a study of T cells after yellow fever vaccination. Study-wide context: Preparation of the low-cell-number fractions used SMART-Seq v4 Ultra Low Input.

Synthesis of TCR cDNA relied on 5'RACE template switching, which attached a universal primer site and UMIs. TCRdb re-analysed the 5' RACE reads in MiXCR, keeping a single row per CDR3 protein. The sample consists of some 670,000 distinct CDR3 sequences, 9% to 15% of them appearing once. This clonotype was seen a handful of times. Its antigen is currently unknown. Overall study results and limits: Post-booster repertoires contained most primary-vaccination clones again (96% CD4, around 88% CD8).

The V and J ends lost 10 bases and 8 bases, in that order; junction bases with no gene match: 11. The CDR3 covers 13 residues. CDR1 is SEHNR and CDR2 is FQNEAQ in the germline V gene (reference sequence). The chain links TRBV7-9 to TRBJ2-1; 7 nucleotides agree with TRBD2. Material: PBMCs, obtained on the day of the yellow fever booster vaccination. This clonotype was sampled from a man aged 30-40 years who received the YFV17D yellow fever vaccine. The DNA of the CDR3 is TGTGCCATGGGGGGGGAAAGCTTCTATGAGCAGTTCTTC. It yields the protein CAMGGESFYEQFF.